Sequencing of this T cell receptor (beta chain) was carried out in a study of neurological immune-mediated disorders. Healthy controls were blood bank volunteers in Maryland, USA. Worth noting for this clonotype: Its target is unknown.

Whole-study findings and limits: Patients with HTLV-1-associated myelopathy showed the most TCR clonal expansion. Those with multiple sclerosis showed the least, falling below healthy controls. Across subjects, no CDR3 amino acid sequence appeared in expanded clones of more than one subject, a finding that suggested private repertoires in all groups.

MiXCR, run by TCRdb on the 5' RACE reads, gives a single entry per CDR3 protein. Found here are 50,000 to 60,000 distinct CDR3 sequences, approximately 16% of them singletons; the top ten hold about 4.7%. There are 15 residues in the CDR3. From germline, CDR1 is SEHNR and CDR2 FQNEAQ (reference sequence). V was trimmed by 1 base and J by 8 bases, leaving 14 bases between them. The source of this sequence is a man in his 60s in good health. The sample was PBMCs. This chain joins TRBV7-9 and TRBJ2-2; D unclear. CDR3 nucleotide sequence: TGTGCCAGCAGCTTAGGTCTTAGCAGTGCGGGGGAGCTGTTTTTT. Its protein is CASSLGLSSAGELFF.